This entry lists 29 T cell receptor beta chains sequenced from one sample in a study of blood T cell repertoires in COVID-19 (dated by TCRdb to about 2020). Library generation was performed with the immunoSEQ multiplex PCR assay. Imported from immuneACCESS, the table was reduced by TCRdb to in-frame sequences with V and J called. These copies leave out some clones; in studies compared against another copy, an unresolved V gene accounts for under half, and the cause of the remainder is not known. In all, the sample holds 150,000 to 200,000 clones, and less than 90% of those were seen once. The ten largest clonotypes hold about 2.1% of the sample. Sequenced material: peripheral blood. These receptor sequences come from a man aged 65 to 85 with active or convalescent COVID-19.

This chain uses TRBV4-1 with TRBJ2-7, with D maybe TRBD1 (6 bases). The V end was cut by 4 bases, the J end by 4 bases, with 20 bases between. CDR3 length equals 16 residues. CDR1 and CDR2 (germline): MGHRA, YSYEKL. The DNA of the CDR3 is TGCGCCAGCAGCCGGACAGAAGGGGCCCAAGGGTACGAGCAGTACTTC. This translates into CASSRTEGAQGYEQYF.

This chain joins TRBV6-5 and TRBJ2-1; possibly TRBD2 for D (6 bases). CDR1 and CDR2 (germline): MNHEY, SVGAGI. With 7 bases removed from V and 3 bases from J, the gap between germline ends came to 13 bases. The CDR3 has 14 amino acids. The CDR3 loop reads CASKGDWNYNEQFF. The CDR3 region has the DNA TGTGCCAGCAAAGGGGACTGGAACTACAATGAGCAGTTCTTC.

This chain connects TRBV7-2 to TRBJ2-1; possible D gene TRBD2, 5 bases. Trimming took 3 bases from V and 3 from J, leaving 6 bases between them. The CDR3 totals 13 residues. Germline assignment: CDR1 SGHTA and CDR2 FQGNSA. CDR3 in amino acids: CASSLGSYNEQFF. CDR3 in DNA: TGTGCCAGCAGCTTGGGGAGCTACAATGAGCAGTTCTTC.

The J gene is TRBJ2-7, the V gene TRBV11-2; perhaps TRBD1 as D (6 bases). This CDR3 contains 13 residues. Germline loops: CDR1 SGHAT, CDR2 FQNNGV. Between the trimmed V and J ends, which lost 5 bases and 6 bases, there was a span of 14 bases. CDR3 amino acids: CASSLTGPGEQYF. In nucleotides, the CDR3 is TGTGCCAGCAGCCTAACAGGGCCGGGCGAGCAGTACTTC.

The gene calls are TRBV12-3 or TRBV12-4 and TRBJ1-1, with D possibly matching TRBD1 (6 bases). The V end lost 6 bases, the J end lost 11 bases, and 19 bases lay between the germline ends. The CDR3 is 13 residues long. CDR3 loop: CASSPGTLLEAFF. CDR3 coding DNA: TGTGCCAGCAGCCCCGGGACACTCCTTGAGGCTTTCTTT.

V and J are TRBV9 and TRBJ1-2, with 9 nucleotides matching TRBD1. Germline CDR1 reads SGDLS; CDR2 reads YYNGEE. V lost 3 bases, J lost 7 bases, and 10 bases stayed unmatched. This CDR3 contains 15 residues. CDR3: CASSEGRDRDSGYTF. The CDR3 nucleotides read TGTGCCAGCAGCGAGGGCCGGGACAGGGATTCTGGCTACACCTTC.

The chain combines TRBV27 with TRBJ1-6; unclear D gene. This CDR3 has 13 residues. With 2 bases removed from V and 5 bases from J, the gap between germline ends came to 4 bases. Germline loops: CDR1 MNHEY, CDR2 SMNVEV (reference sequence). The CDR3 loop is CASSLQDNSPLHF. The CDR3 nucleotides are TGTGCCAGCAGTTTACAGGATAATTCACCCCTCCACTTT.

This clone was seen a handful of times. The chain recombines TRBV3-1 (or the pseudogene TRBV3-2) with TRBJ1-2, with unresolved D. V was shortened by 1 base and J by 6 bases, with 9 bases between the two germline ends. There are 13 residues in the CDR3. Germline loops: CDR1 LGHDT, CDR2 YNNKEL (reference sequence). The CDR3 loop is CASSQVVADGYTF. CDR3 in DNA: TGTGCCAGCAGCCAAGTGGTCGCGGATGGCTACACCTTC.

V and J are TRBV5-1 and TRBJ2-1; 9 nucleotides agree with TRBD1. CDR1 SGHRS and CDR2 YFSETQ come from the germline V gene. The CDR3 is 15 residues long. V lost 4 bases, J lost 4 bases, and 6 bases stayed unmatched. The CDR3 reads CASSPGTGFYNEQFF. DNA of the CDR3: TGCGCCAGCAGCCCCGGGACAGGGTTTTACAATGAGCAGTTCTTC.

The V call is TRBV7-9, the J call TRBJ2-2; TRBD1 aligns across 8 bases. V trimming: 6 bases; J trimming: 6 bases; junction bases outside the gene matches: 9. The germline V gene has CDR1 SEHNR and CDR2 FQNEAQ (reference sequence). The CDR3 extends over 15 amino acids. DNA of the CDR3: TGTGCCAGCAGTAAAGGACAGGGTTTGTCCGGGGAGCTGTTTTTT. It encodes CASSKGQGLSGELFF. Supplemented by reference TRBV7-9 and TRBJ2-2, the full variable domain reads DTGVSQNPRHKITKRGQNVTFRCDPISEHNRLYWYRQTLGQGPEFLTYFQNEAQLEKSRLLSDRFSAERPKGSFSTLEIQRTEQGDSAMYLCASSKGQGLSGELFFGEGSRLTVL.

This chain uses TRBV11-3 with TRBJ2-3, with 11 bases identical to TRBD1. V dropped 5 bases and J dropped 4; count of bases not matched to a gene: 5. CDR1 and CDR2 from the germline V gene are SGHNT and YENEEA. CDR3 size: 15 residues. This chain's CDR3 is CASSLGDRGSDTQYF. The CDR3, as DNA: TGTGCCAGCAGCCTGGGGGACAGGGGGTCAGATACGCAGTATTTT. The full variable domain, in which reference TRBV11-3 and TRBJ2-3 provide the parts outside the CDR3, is EAGVVQSPRYKIIEKKQPVAFWCNPISGHNTLYWYLQNLGQGPELLIRYENEEAVDDSQLPKDRFSAERLKGVDSTLKIQPAELGDSAVYLCASSLGDRGSDTQYFGPGTRLTVL.

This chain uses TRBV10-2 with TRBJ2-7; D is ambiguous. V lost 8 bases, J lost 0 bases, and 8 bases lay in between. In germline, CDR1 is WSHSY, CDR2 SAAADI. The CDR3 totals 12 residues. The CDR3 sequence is CASLAPSYEQYF. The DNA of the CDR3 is TGCGCCAGCCTGGCCCCCTCCTACGAGCAGTACTTC.

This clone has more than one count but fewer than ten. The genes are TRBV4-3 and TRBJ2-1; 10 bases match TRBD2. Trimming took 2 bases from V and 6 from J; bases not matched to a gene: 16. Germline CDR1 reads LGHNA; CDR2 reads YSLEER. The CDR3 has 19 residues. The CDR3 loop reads CASSQTPGSPGTSVNEQFF. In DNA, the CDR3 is TGCGCCAGCAGCCAAACCCCCGGTTCCCCCGGGACTAGCGTCAATGAGCAGTTCTTC.

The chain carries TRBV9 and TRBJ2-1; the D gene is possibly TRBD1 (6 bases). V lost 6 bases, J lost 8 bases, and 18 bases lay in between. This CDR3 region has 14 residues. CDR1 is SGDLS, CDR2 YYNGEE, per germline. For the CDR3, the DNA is TGTGCCAGCACCGGTCAGGGGAGAGGGGATGAGCAGTTCTTC. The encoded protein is CASTGQGRGDEQFF.

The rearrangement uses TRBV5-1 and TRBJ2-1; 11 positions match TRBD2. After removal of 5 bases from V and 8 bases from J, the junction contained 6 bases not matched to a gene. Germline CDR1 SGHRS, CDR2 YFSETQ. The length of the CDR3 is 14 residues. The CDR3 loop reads CASRRLAGLDEQFF. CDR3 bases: TGCGCCAGCAGAAGACTAGCGGGACTAGATGAGCAGTTCTTC.

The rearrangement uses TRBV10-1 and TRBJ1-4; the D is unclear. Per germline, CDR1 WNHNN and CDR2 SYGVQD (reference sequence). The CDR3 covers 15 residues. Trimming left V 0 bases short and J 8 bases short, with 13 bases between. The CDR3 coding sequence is TGCGCCAGCAGTGAGTCATCCGGGGTCGGGGAAAAACTGTTTTTT. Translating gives CASSESSGVGEKLFF.

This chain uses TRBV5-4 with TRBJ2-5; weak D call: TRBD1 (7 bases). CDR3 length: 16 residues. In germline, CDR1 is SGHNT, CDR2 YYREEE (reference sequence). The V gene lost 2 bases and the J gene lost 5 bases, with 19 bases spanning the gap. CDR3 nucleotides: TGTGCCAGCAGCTTAAACTCAGGGGGGCATCGGGAGACCCAGTACTTC. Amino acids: CASSLNSGGHRETQYF.

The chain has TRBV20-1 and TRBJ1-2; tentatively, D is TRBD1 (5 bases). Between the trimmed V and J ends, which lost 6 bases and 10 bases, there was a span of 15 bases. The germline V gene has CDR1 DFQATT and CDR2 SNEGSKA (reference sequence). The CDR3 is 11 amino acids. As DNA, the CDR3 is TGCAGTGCAAGGGGTCAGGAAGACTACACCTTC. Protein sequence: CSARGQEDYTF.

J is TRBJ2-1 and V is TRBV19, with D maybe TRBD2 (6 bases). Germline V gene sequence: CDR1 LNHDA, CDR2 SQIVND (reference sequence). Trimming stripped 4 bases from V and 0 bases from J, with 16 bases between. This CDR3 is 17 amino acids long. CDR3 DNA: TGTGCCAGTAGTACCCCCACGGACGGGAGCTCCTACAATGAGCAGTTCTTC. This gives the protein CASSTPTDGSSYNEQFF. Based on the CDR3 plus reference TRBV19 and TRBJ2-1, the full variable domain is DGGITQSPKYLFRKEGQNVTLSCEQNLNHDAMYWYRQDPGQGLRLIYYSQIVNDFQKGDIAEGYSVSREKKESFPLTVTSAQKNPTAFYLCASSTPTDGSSYNEQFFGPGTRLTVL.

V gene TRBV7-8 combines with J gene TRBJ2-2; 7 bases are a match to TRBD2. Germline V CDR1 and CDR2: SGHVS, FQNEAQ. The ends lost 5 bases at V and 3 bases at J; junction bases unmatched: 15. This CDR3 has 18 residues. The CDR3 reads CASSPWWKSGKDTGELFF. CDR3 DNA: TGTGCCAGCAGCCCTTGGTGGAAAAGCGGGAAGGACACCGGGGAGCTGTTTTTT.

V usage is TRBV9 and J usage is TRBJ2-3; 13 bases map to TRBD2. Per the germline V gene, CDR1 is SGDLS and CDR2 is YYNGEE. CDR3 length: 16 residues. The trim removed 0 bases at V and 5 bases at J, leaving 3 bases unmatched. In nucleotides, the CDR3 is TGTGCCAGCAGCGTAGAACTAGCGGGGGGGCAAGATACGCAGTATTTT. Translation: CASSVELAGGQDTQYF. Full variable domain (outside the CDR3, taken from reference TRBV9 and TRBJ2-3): DSGVTQTPKHLITATGQRVTLRCSPRSGDLSVYWYQQSLDQGLQFLIQYYNGEERAKGNILERFSAQQFPDLHSELNLSSLELGDSALYFCASSVELAGGQDTQYFGPGTRLTVL.

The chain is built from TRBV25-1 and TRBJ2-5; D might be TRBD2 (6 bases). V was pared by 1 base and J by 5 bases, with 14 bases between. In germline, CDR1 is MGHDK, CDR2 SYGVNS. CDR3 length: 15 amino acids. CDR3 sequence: CASSEFGGVGETQYF. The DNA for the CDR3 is TGTGCCAGCAGTGAATTCGGGGGAGTTGGGGAGACCCAGTACTTC.

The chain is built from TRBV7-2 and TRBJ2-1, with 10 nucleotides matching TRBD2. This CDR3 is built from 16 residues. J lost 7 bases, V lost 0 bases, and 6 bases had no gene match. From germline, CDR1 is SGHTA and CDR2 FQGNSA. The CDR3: CASSLAASGGINEQFF. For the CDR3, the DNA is TGTGCCAGCAGCTTAGCGGCTAGCGGGGGTATTAATGAGCAGTTCTTC.

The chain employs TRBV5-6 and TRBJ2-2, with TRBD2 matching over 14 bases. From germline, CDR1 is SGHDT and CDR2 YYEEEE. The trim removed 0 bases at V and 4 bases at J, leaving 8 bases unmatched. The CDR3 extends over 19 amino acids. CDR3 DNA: TGTGCCAGCAGCTTGGTGGGACTAGCGGGAGTTAGTAGCACCGGGGAGCTGTTTTTT. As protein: CASSLVGLAGVSSTGELFF.

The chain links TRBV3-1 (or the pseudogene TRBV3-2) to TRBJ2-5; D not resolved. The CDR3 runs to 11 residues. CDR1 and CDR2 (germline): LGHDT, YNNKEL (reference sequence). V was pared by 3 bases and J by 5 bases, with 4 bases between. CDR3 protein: CASSHFETQYF. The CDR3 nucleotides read TGTGCCAGCAGCCACTTCGAGACCCAGTACTTC.

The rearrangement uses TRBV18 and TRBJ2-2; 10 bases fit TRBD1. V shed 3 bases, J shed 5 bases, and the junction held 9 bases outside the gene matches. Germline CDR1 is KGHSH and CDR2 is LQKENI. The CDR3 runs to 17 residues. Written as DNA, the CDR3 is TGTGCCAGCTCACCCCTATTGACAGGGGGCAGTACCGGGGAGCTGTTTTTT. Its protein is CASSPLLTGGSTGELFF.

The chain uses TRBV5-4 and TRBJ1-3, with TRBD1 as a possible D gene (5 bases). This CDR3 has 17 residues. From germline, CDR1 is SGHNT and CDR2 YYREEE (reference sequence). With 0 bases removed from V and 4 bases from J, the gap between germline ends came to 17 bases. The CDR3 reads CASSLGGARALGNTIYF. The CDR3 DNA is TGTGCCAGCAGCTTGGGCGGGGCGCGAGCTCTGGGAAACACCATATATTTT.

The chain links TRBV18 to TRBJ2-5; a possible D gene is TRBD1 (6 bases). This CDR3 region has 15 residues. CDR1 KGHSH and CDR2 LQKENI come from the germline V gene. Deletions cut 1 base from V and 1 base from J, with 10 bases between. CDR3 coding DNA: TGTGCCAGCTCACCACTACAGGGCCCCCAAGAGACCCAGTACTTC. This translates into CASSPLQGPQETQYF.

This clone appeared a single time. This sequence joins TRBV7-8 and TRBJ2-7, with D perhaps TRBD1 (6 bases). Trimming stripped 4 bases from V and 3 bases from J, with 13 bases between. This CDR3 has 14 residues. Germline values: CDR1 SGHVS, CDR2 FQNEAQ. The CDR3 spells CASSSLSRGYEQYF. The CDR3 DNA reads TGTGCCAGCAGCTCCCTTTCCAGGGGCTACGAGCAGTACTTC. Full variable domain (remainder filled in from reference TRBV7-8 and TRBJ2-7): GAGVSQSPRYKVAKRGQDVALRCDPISGHVSLFWYQQALGQGPEFLTYFQNEAQLDKSGLPSDRFFAERPEGSVSTLKIQRTQQEDSAVYLCASSSLSRGYEQYFGPGTRLTVT.